These 18 T cell receptor beta chains came from one sample sequenced in a study of T cell responses to AZD1222 COVID-19 vaccine. This table comes from immunoSEQ multiplex PCR, and its TCRdb copy is limited to in-frame clones, with some not included. The sample has around 130,000 clones; roughly 85% are singletons. Sequenced here: peripheral blood, sampled on day 0 of AZD1222 vaccination. Source of these receptors: an adult in good health.

V and J are TRBV2 and TRBJ2-2; D not resolved. The V end lost 4 bases, the J end lost 1 base, and 7 bases lay between the germline ends. The CDR3 runs 14 residues. Germline-derived CDR1 and CDR2 are SNHLY and FYNNEI. CDR3 residues: CASSVVRNTGELFF. In DNA form, the CDR3 reads TGTGCCAGCAGTGTTGTACGGAACACCGGGGAGCTGTTTTTT.

This clone was recorded a few times. This chain joins TRBV5-1 and TRBJ1-6; 9 nucleotides match TRBD1. Per germline, CDR1 SGHRS and CDR2 YFSETQ. The CDR3 has 16 residues. V lost 0 bases to trimming and J lost 7 bases; unmatched junction nucleotides: 5. CDR3 sequence: CASSLAPQGANSPLHF. CDR3 nucleotide sequence: TGCGCCAGCAGCTTGGCCCCACAGGGGGCCAATTCACCCCTCCACTTT.

J is TRBJ1-2 and V is TRBV6-5; TRBD1 is a possible D gene (6 bases). V was cut by 8 bases and J by 4 bases, with 14 bases left in between. This CDR3 spans 13 amino acids. The germline V gene has CDR1 MNHEY and CDR2 SVGAGI. CDR3 in amino acids: CASGPQGGYGYTF. DNA for the CDR3: TGTGCCAGCGGCCCACAGGGCGGCTATGGCTACACCTTC.

The rearrangement links TRBV4-2 to TRBJ2-3; TRBD2 matches 8 bases. V shed 0 bases, J shed 4 bases, and the junction held 15 bases outside the gene matches. The CDR3 extends over 19 amino acids. The germline V gene encodes CDR1 LGHNA and CDR2 YNFKEQ. Here the CDR3 reads CASSQDPRGRSGGADTQYF. CDR3 in DNA: TGTGCCAGCAGCCAAGATCCCCGGGGCAGGAGCGGGGGCGCAGATACGCAGTATTTT.

This chain uses TRBV9 with TRBJ2-7; TRBD2 matches 13 bases. The V gene's germline CDR1 is SGDLS and CDR2 YYNGEE. The CDR3 spans 14 residues. V dropped 4 bases and J dropped 5; count of bases not matched to a gene: 3. The DNA of the CDR3 is TGTGCCAGCAGCTCTGGACTAGCGGGAGACGAGCAGTACTTC. Protein: CASSSGLAGDEQYF.

The gene calls are TRBV4-1 and TRBJ2-7; TRBD2 might be the D (5 bases). CDR1 MGHRA and CDR2 YSYEKL come from the germline V gene. V was trimmed by 8 bases and J by 2 bases, leaving 7 bases between them. The CDR3 has 11 residues. CDR3 nucleotides: TGCGCCAGCGGGAGTGCCTACGAGCAGTACTTC. It is translated as CASGSAYEQYF.

This clone has only one observation. The V call is TRBV7-2, the J call TRBJ2-3; TRBD2 aligns across 11 bases. J was trimmed by 0 bases and V by 0 bases; bases with no gene match: 2. This CDR3 is built from 17 residues. The germline V gene has CDR1 SGHTA and CDR2 FQGNSA. The DNA of the CDR3 is TGTGCCAGCAGCTTAGCGCGGACTAGCGGGAGCACAGATACGCAGTATTTT. Its protein product is CASSLARTSGSTDTQYF.

This clone was seen a handful of times. CDR3: CASSYIGVNTGELFF. In DNA form, the CDR3 reads TGTGCCAGCAGTTATATTGGGGTAAACACCGGGGAGCTGTTTTTT. The rearrangement uses TRBV6-5 and TRBJ2-2; D ambiguous. This CDR3 contains 15 residues. V was pared by 3 bases and J by 2 bases, with 10 bases between. CDR1 and CDR2 from the germline V gene are MNHEY and SVGAGI.

This clone was detected once. The J gene is TRBJ2-3, the V gene TRBV6-4; D may correspond to TRBD1 or TRBD2 (6 bases each). V was shortened by 3 bases and J by 4 bases, with 14 bases between the two germline ends. The CDR3 extends over 15 amino acids. The germline V gene has CDR1 MRHNA and CDR2 SNTAGT. Here the CDR3 reads CASSEFAGEADTQYF. The CDR3 DNA reads TGTGCCAGCAGTGAGTTTGCAGGGGAGGCAGATACGCAGTATTTT.

The genes are TRBV4-3 and TRBJ1-2, with no clear D. The CDR3 is 14 residues long. Trimming pared 1 base from V and 5 bases from J, leaving 11 bases between. CDR1 and CDR2 from the germline V gene are LGHNA and YSLEER. CDR3: CASSQAVQSYGYTF. The CDR3, as DNA: TGCGCCAGCAGCCAAGCCGTACAGAGTTATGGCTACACCTTC.

The chain is built from TRBV5-1 and TRBJ1-6; D is perhaps TRBD1 (6 bases). The germline V and J ends were trimmed by 4 bases and 7 bases, with 9 bases remaining between them. CDR1 and CDR2 from the germline V gene are SGHRS and YFSETQ. This CDR3 has 13 amino acids. CDR3 coding DNA: TGCGCCAGCAGCACGGACAGAAATTCACCCCTCCACTTT. Translating gives CASSTDRNSPLHF.

The rearrangement uses TRBV9 and TRBJ1-6; no clear D. Germline-derived CDR1 and CDR2 are SGDLS and YYNGEE. Trimming removed 0 bases from V and 14 bases from J, with 15 bases in between. The CDR3 covers 14 residues. The DNA for the CDR3 is TGTGCCAGCAGCGTAGGCACACAGCCTCGGACCCTCCACTTT. It yields the protein CASSVGTQPRTLHF.

V is TRBV27 and J is TRBJ1-2; 9 bases align to TRBD1. Trimming at V came to 0 bases and at J to 3 bases, leaving 5 bases not matched to a gene. The V gene's germline CDR1 is MNHEY and CDR2 SMNVEV (reference sequence). The length of the CDR3 is 16 residues. CDR3 amino acids: CASSLSRTGAYYGYTF. As DNA, the CDR3 is TGTGCCAGCAGTTTATCTAGGACAGGGGCGTACTATGGCTACACCTTC.

The CDR3 sequence: CAWSDRNQPQHF. The CDR3 bases are TGTGCCTGGAGTGACAGGAATCAGCCCCAGCATTTT. The chain couples TRBV30 to TRBJ1-5; D may be TRBD1 (5 bases). Per the germline V gene, CDR1 is GTSNPN and CDR2 is SVGIG (reference sequence). The CDR3 covers 12 residues. Trimming removed 1 base at V and 4 bases at J, with 5 bases between.

The rearrangement links TRBV5-4 to TRBJ1-2, with 7 nucleotides matching TRBD1. Germline V gene data show CDR1 as SGHNT and CDR2 as YYREEE (reference sequence). The length of the CDR3 is 12 residues. V dropped 4 bases and J dropped 8; count of bases not matched to a gene: 5. As DNA, the CDR3 is TGTGCCAGCAGCGCTGGGACAGACGGCTACACCTTC. Protein: CASSAGTDGYTF.

This clone has a handful of counts. The chain links TRBV3-1 (or the pseudogene TRBV3-2) to TRBJ1-1; perhaps TRBD1 as D (6 bases). V was cut by 4 bases and J by 4 bases, with 13 bases left in between. This CDR3 contains 14 residues. In germline, CDR1 is LGHDT, CDR2 YNNKEL (reference sequence). The CDR3: CASSRNAGVTEAFF. DNA for the CDR3: TGTGCCAGCAGCCGTAATGCAGGGGTCACTGAAGCTTTCTTT.

V usage is TRBV3-1 (or the pseudogene TRBV3-2) and J usage is TRBJ1-1; the D is unclear. Trimming removed 3 bases from V and 4 bases from J, with 12 bases in between. In germline, CDR1 is LGHDT, CDR2 YNNKEL (reference sequence). The CDR3 covers 14 residues. The CDR3 nucleotides read TGTGCCAGCAGCCAGATCCTAAGGGCCACTGAAGCTTTCTTT. Translated, it gives CASSQILRATEAFF.

V usage is TRBV10-1 and J usage is TRBJ2-7; D is unclear. The CDR3 has 9 amino acids. Trimming shortened V by 6 bases and J by 6 bases, and 3 bases separated the two germline ends. Germline V lookup: CDR1 WNHNN, CDR2 SYGVQD (reference sequence). DNA of the CDR3: TGCGCCAGCAGGGCCGAGCAGTACTTC. Protein sequence: CASRAEQYF.